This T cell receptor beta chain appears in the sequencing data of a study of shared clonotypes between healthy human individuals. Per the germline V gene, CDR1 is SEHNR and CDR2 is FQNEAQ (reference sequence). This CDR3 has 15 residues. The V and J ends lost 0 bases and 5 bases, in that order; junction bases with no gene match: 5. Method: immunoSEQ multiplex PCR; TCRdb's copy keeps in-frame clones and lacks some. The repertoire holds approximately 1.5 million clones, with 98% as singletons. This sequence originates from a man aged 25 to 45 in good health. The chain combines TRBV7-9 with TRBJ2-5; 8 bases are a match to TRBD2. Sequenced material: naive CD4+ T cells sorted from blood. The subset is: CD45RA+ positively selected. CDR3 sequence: CASSLAGTSSETQYF. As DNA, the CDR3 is TGTGCCAGCAGCTTAGCCGGGACTAGTTCGGAGACCCAGTACTTC.